A selection of T cell receptor beta chains follows, all from one sample in a study of cytomegalovirus exposure and HLA in healthy donors. The assay was immunoSEQ multiplex PCR, and TCRdb's table has in-frame clones only and misses some. Among about 160,000 clones listed, roughly 82% were seen once. Sequenced sample: PBMCs. The receptors were sampled from a girl aged 10-17 years in good health and CMV-seropositive. The CDR3 runs from the conserved cysteine through the conserved F or W. The D gene is left open where the match is weak. Size tells how often a clone was seen (once, few, many) or the class of an expanded clone, and some rows leave it out.

TRBJ2-1,.,.,TRBV6-5,TGTGCCAGCGCACCGCTACGCGGATACAATGAGCAGTTCTTC,CASAPLRGYNEQFF
TRBJ2-7,.,TRBD1,TRBV5-1,TGCGCCAGCAGCTGGCGCCGGGACAGGGAAACCTACGAGCAGTACTTC,CASSWRRDRETYEQYF
TRBJ2-1,.,.,TRBV11-3,TGTGCCAGCAGCCTGGTGGGGGCGAACGGTGAGCAGTTCTTC,CASSLVGANGEQFF
TRBJ2-2,.,.,TRBV5-1,TGCGCCAGCAGCTTGGGGGCGGGCCTCACCGGGGAGCTGTTTTTT,CASSLGAGLTGELFF
TRBJ2-7,.,.,TRBV6-6,TGTGCCAGCAGTTACGGGGGCAGGGCCACCTACGAGCAGTACTTC,CASSYGGRATYEQYF
TRBJ2-7,once,TRBD1,TRBV4-3,TGCGCCAGCAGCCAAAAGGACAGGGGGCCCTACGAGCAGTACTTC,CASSQKDRGPYEQYF
TRBJ1-2,.,.,TRBV10-3,TGTGCCATCAGTGATAGGGCAGGGTATGGCTACACCTTC,CAISDRAGYGYTF
TRBJ2-7,.,TRBD2,TRBV29-1,TGCAGCGTTGTTCGGGGAGGGCTGGAGCAGTACTTC,CSVVRGGLEQYF
TRBJ2-5,.,.,TRBV15,TGTGCCACCAGCAGAGATGGGGCAGGAGTAGAGACCCAGTACTTC,CATSRDGAGVETQYF
TRBJ2-5,.,.,TRBV11-2,TGTGCCAGCAGCTTAAGCAGGGAAGAGACCCAGTACTTC,CASSLSREETQYF
TRBJ1-5,.,.,TRBV7-3,TGTGCCAGCAGCCCCGGGACAAACAGGTTACTCGTGCCCCAGCATTTT,CASSPGTNRLLVPQHF
TRBJ2-1,.,.,TRBV7-9,TGTGCCAGCAGCTTAGCCTCCCAGGGTGTGGGGATTGAGCAGTTCTTC,CASSLASQGVGIEQFF
TRBJ1-4,once,.,TRBV6-1,TGTGCCAGCAGTGCGCAACAGGGTAGTGGGGAAAAACTGTTTTTT,CASSAQQGSGEKLFF
TRBJ2-3,.,TRBD1,TRBV5-1,TGCGCCAGCAGCCAAGGACAGGGGTGGACAGATACGCAGTATTTT,CASSQGQGWTDTQYF
TRBJ2-1,.,.,TRBV6-5,TGTGCCAGCTTTAAAGTGGGCGAGCAGTTCTTC,CASFKVGEQFF
TRBJ1-5,.,TRBD1,TRBV10-3,TGTGCCATCAGTCCCGACAGGGGTCGCAATCAGCCCCAGCATTTT,CAISPDRGRNQPQHF
TRBJ1-2,.,.,TRBV7-6,TGTGCCAGCAGCGAAAAGCGTCAAGGCTGGGGACAACGGGGCTACACCTTC,CASSEKRQGWGQRGYTF
TRBJ2-1,.,TRBD1,TRBV14,TGTGCCAGCAGCCAGAGGACAGGGAGGAATGAGCAGTTCTTC,CASSQRTGRNEQFF
TRBJ1-2,once,.,TRBV19,TGTGCCAGTAGTATCAGAGGACAGAGTCGAGGCTATGGCTACACCTTC,CASSIRGQSRGYGYTF